These T cell receptor beta chains were read from a single sample in a study of human T cells and chemical hapten exposure. TCRdb called the RACE reads again in MiXCR, with one record for every CDR3 protein. The sample holds approximately 120,000 distinct CDR3 sequences, roughly a tenth seen once. The starting material was whole blood, obtained in connection with sensitization to the hapten diphenylcyclopropenone (DPC). All receptors derive from a woman aged 40 to 50 with alopecia areata. Some clones in this sample may be carry-over from other donors' samples. The CDR3 runs from the conserved cysteine through the conserved F or W. The order of the fields is D gene, J gene, clone size, V gene, CDR3 length, CDR3 DNA, CDR3 protein. D genes are given only for firm matches. Rows may omit the clone size; those that give it use once, few, many or a size class.

D: TRBD2; J: TRBJ2-4; size: .; V: TRBV3-1; length: 16; DNA: TGTGCCAGCAGCCAGGGGGACTACCGGGACGGGGACATTCAGTACTTC; CDR3: CASSQGDYRDGDIQYF
D: TRBD1; J: TRBJ1-4; size: .; V: TRBV6-6; length: 16; DNA: TGTGCCAGCAGTTACAACAGGGGAAGGTATAACGAAAAACTGTTTTTT; CDR3: CASSYNRGRYNEKLFF
D: TRBD1; J: TRBJ2-3; size: many; V: TRBV6-1; length: 15; DNA: TGTGCCACCCTCGGACAGGTTACCTACACAGATACGCAGTATTTT; CDR3: CATLGQVTYTDTQYF
D: .; J: TRBJ1-6; size: .; V: TRBV12-3/TRBV12-4; length: 12; DNA: TGTGCCAGCAGAATGTATAATTCACCCCTCCACTTT; CDR3: CASRMYNSPLHF
D: .; J: TRBJ2-3; size: .; V: TRBV11-2; length: 14; DNA: TGTGCCAGCAGCTTAGATGCCGCCACAGATACGCAGTATTTT; CDR3: CASSLDAATDTQYF
D: .; J: TRBJ1-1; size: few; V: TRBV29-1; length: 12; DNA: TGCAGCGTTGTTGAGGGGAGCACTGAAGCTTTCTTT; CDR3: CSVVEGSTEAFF
D: .; J: TRBJ2-7; size: many; V: TRBV7-9; length: 14; DNA: TGTGCCAGCAGCTTAGCCCTGACTTCCTACGAGCAGTACTTC; CDR3: CASSLALTSYEQYF
D: TRBD1; J: TRBJ1-2; size: .; V: TRBV6-2/TRBV6-3; length: 15; DNA: TGTGCCAGCGGCCCCGCAACAGGGGTTAACTATGGCTACACCTTC; CDR3: CASGPATGVNYGYTF
D: TRBD2; J: TRBJ2-1; size: many; V: TRBV7-8; length: 16; DNA: TGTGCCAGCAGCCCCGGGACTAGCGGGACTTACAATGAGCAGTTCTTC; CDR3: CASSPGTSGTYNEQFF
D: .; J: TRBJ1-1; size: many; V: TRBV11-2; length: 13; DNA: TGTGCCAGCAGCCTAACGCGACAGGAGAAGGCTTTCTTT; CDR3: CASSLTRQEKAFF
D: .; J: TRBJ2-7; size: few; V: TRBV15; length: 16; DNA: TGTGCCACCAGCAGAGATTGGTCCCGGAGCTCCTACGAGCAGTACTTC; CDR3: CATSRDWSRSSYEQYF
D: .; J: TRBJ2-5; size: many; V: TRBV19; length: 15; DNA: TGTGCCAGTAGTATCTCCGGACTATTACAAGAGACCCAGTACTTC; CDR3: CASSISGLLQETQYF
D: .; J: TRBJ2-3; size: many; V: TRBV7-2; length: 15; DNA: TGTGCCAGCACTCGAATGGGGCAGGGAGTGGATACGCAGTATTTT; CDR3: CASTRMGQGVDTQYF
D: .; J: TRBJ1-4; size: many; V: TRBV4-1; length: 16; DNA: TGCGCCAGCAGCCAAGCCGAAGGCGCCCCCCGTTCCGGGGCGTTTTTT; CDR3: CASSQAEGAPRSGAFF
D: .; J: TRBJ2-7; size: few; V: TRBV7-6; length: 14; DNA: TGTGCCAGCTCCGTTGGGTCGTCCATAAACGAGCAGTACTTC; CDR3: CASSVGSSINEQYF
D: TRBD1; J: TRBJ2-2; size: many; V: TRBV5-4; length: 17; DNA: TGTGCCAGCAGCCCGGGGACAGCTGTCCCGAACACCGGGGAGCTGTTTTTT; CDR3: CASSPGTAVPNTGELFF
D: TRBD2; J: TRBJ2-1; size: .; V: TRBV3-1; length: 11; DNA: TGTGCCAGCGGGCGGGGGGCCGAGCAGTTCTTC; CDR3: CASGRGAEQFF
D: .; J: TRBJ1-1; size: few; V: TRBV30; length: 14; DNA: TGTGCCTGGAGTGTGGGGGGGGCGAGCACTGAAGCTTTCTTT; CDR3: CAWSVGGASTEAFF
D: TRBD1; J: TRBJ1-2; size: .; V: TRBV18; length: 16; DNA: TGTGCCAGCTCACCCATCCGGGACAGGGTGAACTATGGCTACACCTTC; CDR3: CASSPIRDRVNYGYTF
D: TRBD2; J: TRBJ2-7; size: few; V: TRBV2; length: 15; DNA: TGTGCCAGCGGGTTCTACCTGCGGGGGAGCTACGAGCAGTACTTC; CDR3: CASGFYLRGSYEQYF
D: TRBD2; J: TRBJ2-3; size: few; V: TRBV7-2; length: 15; DNA: TGTGCCAGCAGCTTTTACGGGGGGGGCACAGATACGCAGTATTTT; CDR3: CASSFYGGGTDTQYF
D: .; J: TRBJ2-1; size: .; V: TRBV12-3/TRBV12-4; length: 13; DNA: TGTGCCAGCAGTCCGGGTCGAAGGTATGAGCAGTTCTTC; CDR3: CASSPGRRYEQFF
D: .; J: TRBJ1-5; size: .; V: TRBV6-2/TRBV6-3; length: 16; DNA: TGTGCCAGCAGCCCCGACGGTTTTTATAGCAATCAGCCCCAGCATTTT; CDR3: CASSPDGFYSNQPQHF
D: .; J: TRBJ2-5; size: many; V: TRBV28; length: 12; DNA: TGTGCCAGCAGTTTGGAGGGCAAGGCCCAGTACTTC; CDR3: CASSLEGKAQYF
D: TRBD1; J: TRBJ2-7; size: many; V: TRBV7-2; length: 16; DNA: TGTGCCAGCAGCGTATCACAGGGGGCGTTTAGGGGCGAGCAGTACTTC; CDR3: CASSVSQGAFRGEQYF
D: .; J: TRBJ1-6; size: .; V: TRBV7-9; length: 13; DNA: TGTGCCAGCAGCCCTGACGGTCGTTCACCCCTCCACTTT; CDR3: CASSPDGRSPLHF
D: .; J: TRBJ2-7; size: .; V: TRBV4-2; length: 16; DNA: TGTGCCAGCAGCCAAGAATTTCCGGGGGCCATGCACGAGCAGTACTTC; CDR3: CASSQEFPGAMHEQYF
D: TRBD1; J: TRBJ2-3; size: many; V: TRBV7-2; length: 14; DNA: TGTGCCAGCAGCTCCGGACAGGGAACAGATACGCAGTATTTT; CDR3: CASSSGQGTDTQYF
D: TRBD2; J: TRBJ2-7; size: .; V: TRBV7-2; length: 16; DNA: TGTGCCAGCAGCGTTCTAGCGGGGGCCAGGCGAGGGGAGCAGTACTTC; CDR3: CASSVLAGARRGEQYF
D: .; J: TRBJ1-2; size: many; V: TRBV6-2/TRBV6-3; length: 11; DNA: TGTGCCAGCAGTCCGGGCTATGGCTACACCTTC; CDR3: CASSPGYGYTF
D: .; J: TRBJ2-6; size: many; V: TRBV28; length: 18; DNA: TGTGCCAGCAGTTTATGGGGCAGTACTAGCTCTGGGGCCAACGTCCTGACTTTC; CDR3: CASSLWGSTSSGANVLTF
D: TRBD2; J: TRBJ2-7; size: .; V: TRBV5-1; length: 14; DNA: TGCGCCAGCAGGGGAGCGGGGCTCGGTTACGAGCAGTACTTC; CDR3: CASRGAGLGYEQYF
D: .; J: TRBJ1-1; size: .; V: TRBV9; length: 14; DNA: TGTGCCAGCAGCGTAGTGGGAGGGTCGGCTGAAGCTTTCTTT; CDR3: CASSVVGGSAEAFF
D: .; J: TRBJ2-3; size: many; V: TRBV2; length: 14; DNA: TGTGCCAGCAGCGGGGTAGGGACCACAGATACGCAGTATTTT; CDR3: CASSGVGTTDTQYF
D: .; J: TRBJ1-2; size: .; V: TRBV7-2; length: 14; DNA: TGTGCCAGCAGCTTAGCGGCAGGGCTGAGTGGCTACACCTTC; CDR3: CASSLAAGLSGYTF
D: .; J: TRBJ2-7; size: many; V: TRBV11-2; length: 13; DNA: TGTGCCAGCAGCACCCGGGACATCTACGAGCAGTACTTC; CDR3: CASSTRDIYEQYF
D: TRBD1; J: TRBJ2-3; size: .; V: TRBV9; length: 15; DNA: TGTGCCAGCAGCTTCCGGGACAGGAGCACAGATACGCAGTATTTT; CDR3: CASSFRDRSTDTQYF
D: .; J: TRBJ1-2; size: few; V: TRBV5-1; length: 15; DNA: TGCGCCAGCAGAGGCTCCCCTGAGATTTACTATGGCTACACCTTC; CDR3: CASRGSPEIYYGYTF
D: .; J: TRBJ2-2; size: many; V: TRBV6-7; length: 17; DNA: TGTGCCAGCAGTCCACCCTATATTCACCGCAACACCGGGGAGCTGTTTTTT; CDR3: CASSPPYIHRNTGELFF
D: .; J: TRBJ1-1; size: .; V: TRBV15; length: 15; DNA: TGTGCCACCAGCAGAGGCTACGGGGGCGAAACTGAAGCTTTCTTT; CDR3: CATSRGYGGETEAFF
D: .; J: TRBJ2-7; size: .; V: TRBV4-2; length: 16; DNA: TGTGCCAGCAGCCAAGATAGTTGGGCGGATTCCTACGAGCAGTACTTC; CDR3: CASSQDSWADSYEQYF
D: TRBD1; J: TRBJ1-1; size: few; V: TRBV12-3/TRBV12-4; length: 13; DNA: TGTGCCAGCAGAGGACAGGTTCACACTGAAGCTTTCTTT; CDR3: CASRGQVHTEAFF
D: .; J: TRBJ1-2; size: many; V: TRBV6-6; length: 14; DNA: TGTGCCAGCAGTTACGCCGGACAGTACCATGGCTACACCTTC; CDR3: CASSYAGQYHGYTF
D: .; J: TRBJ2-6; size: many; V: TRBV4-3; length: 16; DNA: TGCGCCAGCAGCCAAGATCAAGGGACCGGGGCCAACGTCCTGACTTTC; CDR3: CASSQDQGTGANVLTF
D: .; J: TRBJ1-5; size: few; V: TRBV27; length: 14; DNA: TGTGCCAGCAGTCAGGGGTATAGCAATCAGCCCCAGCATTTT; CDR3: CASSQGYSNQPQHF
D: TRBD1; J: TRBJ2-7; size: few; V: TRBV6-2/TRBV6-3; length: 13; DNA: TGTGCCAGCAGTCCGCAGGGGGAAACCGAGCAGTACTTC; CDR3: CASSPQGETEQYF
D: TRBD1; J: TRBJ2-3; size: many; V: TRBV3-1; length: 16; DNA: TGTGCCAGCAGCCAAGATATGCCAGGGGGCGAAGATACGCAGTATTTT; CDR3: CASSQDMPGGEDTQYF
D: .; J: TRBJ1-1; size: many; V: TRBV6-5; length: 11; DNA: TGTGCCAGCAGGAGGGGAACTGAAGCTTTCTTT; CDR3: CASRRGTEAFF
D: TRBD1; J: TRBJ1-6; size: many; V: TRBV7-9; length: 16; DNA: TGTGCCAGCAGCTACACAGGGGAATCTACCGGTTCACCCCTCCACTTT; CDR3: CASSYTGESTGSPLHF
D: .; J: TRBJ2-7; size: .; V: TRBV7-9; length: 12; DNA: TGTGCCAGCAGCTTAGGGAGACGCGAGCAGTACTTC; CDR3: CASSLGRREQYF
D: .; J: TRBJ2-5; size: .; V: TRBV7-9; length: 17; DNA: TGTGCCAGCAGTTTACCTCTAGATCGGGGGACCCAAGAGACCCAGTACTTC; CDR3: CASSLPLDRGTQETQYF
D: .; J: TRBJ2-1; size: .; V: TRBV7-2; length: 13; DNA: TGTGCCAGCAGCCGGCCATCCTACAATGAGCAGTTCTTC; CDR3: CASSRPSYNEQFF
D: .; J: TRBJ1-2; size: many; V: TRBV20-1; length: 14; DNA: TGCAGTGCTAGAGATCCCGGGTCCGCTTATGGCTACACCTTC; CDR3: CSARDPGSAYGYTF
D: TRBD1; J: TRBJ1-4; size: few; V: TRBV11-2; length: 15; DNA: TGTGCCAGCAGCGAAGCCGGGACAGGGGACGAAAAACTGTTTTTT; CDR3: CASSEAGTGDEKLFF
D: .; J: TRBJ2-4; size: many; V: TRBV7-2; length: 13; DNA: TGTGCCAGCAGCACAACGACAGCCAACATTCAGTACTTC; CDR3: CASSTTTANIQYF
D: .; J: TRBJ1-5; size: .; V: TRBV20-1; length: 15; DNA: TGCAGTGCTAGAGTCTGGACGGGTAGCAATCAGCCCCAGCATTTT; CDR3: CSARVWTGSNQPQHF
D: .; J: TRBJ1-5; size: many; V: TRBV7-9; length: 14; DNA: TGTGCCAGCAGCTTAGCGGCAGATAAGGGGCCCCAGCATTTT; CDR3: CASSLAADKGPQHF
D: TRBD2; J: TRBJ2-7; size: few; V: TRBV10-1; length: 13; DNA: TGCGCCAGCAGTGTTGGGACTAGCTACGAGCAGTACTTC; CDR3: CASSVGTSYEQYF
D: .; J: TRBJ1-3; size: many; V: TRBV7-8; length: 14; DNA: TGTGCCAGCAGCGTCTTTGGTCCACGAGACACCATATATTTT; CDR3: CASSVFGPRDTIYF
D: TRBD2; J: TRBJ2-1; size: .; V: TRBV4-2; length: 15; DNA: TGTGCCAGCAGCCAAGCCCTAGCGGGGAGTGATGAGCAGTTCTTC; CDR3: CASSQALAGSDEQFF